Included here is one T cell receptor (beta chain) sequence, with context. CDR3 length: 14 residues. The ends were cut back, 1 base at V and 1 base at J, with 8 bases in the middle. Germline V gene data show CDR1 as SGDLS and CDR2 as YYNGEE. In the original analysis: Amplification of reference gene primers was used by the study to estimate nucleated cell counts. Clones were read by immunoSEQ multiplex PCR, and TCRdb kept only the in-frame ones, dropping some. That table gives V, J and clone size, and the DNA gave D and trimming. The sample shows approximately 250,000 clones, 86% of them seen only once. The data are from a study of blood T cell repertoires in COVID-19. Study information: Researchers got acute and convalescent COVID-19 samples from the United States, Italy and Spain. T cells, B-cell-depleted T cells, or PBMCs provided the cDNA or gDNA that served as material.

Sequencing was done on a sample of peripheral blood. The sequence was collected from a woman aged 55-69 years who had recovered from COVID-19. The chain recombines TRBV9 with TRBJ1-1; D gene uncertain. The CDR3 reads CASSVQTGNTEAFF. The CDR3 region has the DNA TGTGCCAGCAGCGTACAAACGGGGAACACTGAAGCTTTCTTT.